These T cell receptor beta chains were read from a single sample in a study of siplizumab effects on memory and regulatory T cells. The method was immunoSEQ multiplex PCR; TCRdb's version includes in-frame clones alone and lacks a portion of them. The sample holds roughly 120,000 clones; roughly 94% are singletons and the top ten take under 2%. Source material: non-Treg CD4+ T cells sorted from blood. All receptors derive from a human donor in good health. The CDR3 runs from the conserved cysteine through the conserved F or W. Fields, in order: CDR3 DNA, CDR3 protein, V gene, D gene, clone size, J gene. A D gene is named only where the DNA matches it firmly. A clone size is listed for some rows: how often the clone was seen (once, few, many), or a class if it is expanded.

cdr3_nt: TGTGCCAGCAGCCTAGACCACGACTATGGCTACACCTTC
cdr3_aa: CASSLDHDYGYTF
v_call: TRBV2
d_call: -
clone_size: -
j_call: TRBJ1-2

cdr3_nt: TGCGCCAGCAGCTTGGACAGGGGCCAACCAAACACCGGGGAGCTGTTTTTT
cdr3_aa: CASSLDRGQPNTGELFF
v_call: TRBV5-1
d_call: TRBD1
clone_size: once
j_call: TRBJ2-2

cdr3_nt: TGTGCCAGCAGCTCGACCGGGGGCAGTAGGAGCGAGCAGTACTTC
cdr3_aa: CASSSTGGSRSEQYF
v_call: TRBV7-9
d_call: -
clone_size: -
j_call: TRBJ2-7

cdr3_nt: TGCGCCAGCAACATGGGGGGTATGAACACTGAAGCTTTCTTT
cdr3_aa: CASNMGGMNTEAFF
v_call: TRBV5-1
d_call: -
clone_size: -
j_call: TRBJ1-1

cdr3_nt: TGTGCTAGTGGTTTGGTAACAGGCGGGGGCAGCCGCACAGATACGCAGTATTTT
cdr3_aa: CASGLVTGGGSRTDTQYF
v_call: TRBV12-5
d_call: -
clone_size: -
j_call: TRBJ2-3

cdr3_nt: TGTGCCAGCGGGGCTGGGGGAGAAGATACGCAGTATTTT
cdr3_aa: CASGAGGEDTQYF
v_call: TRBV7-8
d_call: -
clone_size: -
j_call: TRBJ2-3

cdr3_nt: TGTGCCAGCAGTTACTCAGAGGGGGAGGGCTACACCTTC
cdr3_aa: CASSYSEGEGYTF
v_call: TRBV6-6
d_call: -
clone_size: -
j_call: TRBJ1-2

cdr3_nt: TGTGCCAGCACCAAACATGGGGAAGAGACCCAGTACTTC
cdr3_aa: CASTKHGEETQYF
v_call: TRBV6-6
d_call: -
clone_size: -
j_call: TRBJ2-5

cdr3_nt: TGCGCCAGCAATCCCGGGACTAGCGGGAGGGCCCACGAGCAGTACTTC
cdr3_aa: CASNPGTSGRAHEQYF
v_call: TRBV10-2
d_call: TRBD2
clone_size: -
j_call: TRBJ2-7

cdr3_nt: TGTGCCAGCAGCTTAGTTGGCGTGAACACTGAAGCTTTCTTT
cdr3_aa: CASSLVGVNTEAFF
v_call: TRBV7-9
d_call: -
clone_size: -
j_call: TRBJ1-1

cdr3_nt: TGTGCCAGCAGCCCGGACAGGGTCTATGGCTACACCTTC
cdr3_aa: CASSPDRVYGYTF
v_call: TRBV6-5
d_call: TRBD1
clone_size: -
j_call: TRBJ1-2

cdr3_nt: TGCGCCAGCTCCAAAGCGGGTCTGGAATCCGGGGAGCTGTTTTTT
cdr3_aa: CASSKAGLESGELFF
v_call: TRBV5-1
d_call: -
clone_size: -
j_call: TRBJ2-2

cdr3_nt: TGTGCCAGTAGTCCTCTCCGGGGGGGGGACGATGAGCAGTTCTTC
cdr3_aa: CASSPLRGGDDEQFF
v_call: TRBV19
d_call: TRBD2
clone_size: -
j_call: TRBJ2-1

cdr3_nt: TGCAGTGCTAGTGGGACGGAAACTTTCTTT
cdr3_aa: CSASGTETFF
v_call: TRBV20-1
d_call: -
clone_size: -
j_call: TRBJ1-1

cdr3_nt: TGTGCCAGCAGCTTAATTGTTGATCAGCCCCAGCATTTT
cdr3_aa: CASSLIVDQPQHF
v_call: TRBV11-2
d_call: -
clone_size: -
j_call: TRBJ1-5

cdr3_nt: TGTGCCATCAGTGAGTCCCCAGGCATGAACACTGAAGCTTTCTTT
cdr3_aa: CAISESPGMNTEAFF
v_call: TRBV10-3
d_call: -
clone_size: -
j_call: TRBJ1-1

cdr3_nt: TGCGCCAGCAGCCAAGATAGGGGGGAGCTGTTTTTT
cdr3_aa: CASSQDRGELFF
v_call: TRBV4-1
d_call: -
clone_size: once
j_call: TRBJ2-2

cdr3_nt: TGTGCCTGGAGTAAGCGGAGCTCCTACGAGCAGTACTTC
cdr3_aa: CAWSKRSSYEQYF
v_call: TRBV30
d_call: -
clone_size: -
j_call: TRBJ2-7

cdr3_nt: TGCGCCAGCAGCTTGAGGGGGGTCGATAATTCACCCCTCCACTTT
cdr3_aa: CASSLRGVDNSPLHF
v_call: TRBV5-1
d_call: -
clone_size: -
j_call: TRBJ1-6

cdr3_nt: TGTGCCAGCAGCTTTGGTGGAACAGATACGCAGTATTTT
cdr3_aa: CASSFGGTDTQYF
v_call: TRBV5-6
d_call: -
clone_size: -
j_call: TRBJ2-3

cdr3_nt: TGCGCCAGCAGCTTCCAGGGATCGGACGAGCAGTACTTC
cdr3_aa: CASSFQGSDEQYF
v_call: TRBV5-1
d_call: -
clone_size: once
j_call: TRBJ2-7

cdr3_nt: TGCGCCAGCAGCTTGGTCCCGACTAGCGGAAGCTCCTACGAGCAGTACTTC
cdr3_aa: CASSLVPTSGSSYEQYF
v_call: TRBV5-1
d_call: TRBD2
clone_size: -
j_call: TRBJ2-7

cdr3_nt: TGCAGTGCTAGAGCTCCCTACGAGCAGTACTTC
cdr3_aa: CSARAPYEQYF
v_call: TRBV20-1
d_call: -
clone_size: -
j_call: TRBJ2-7

cdr3_nt: TGTGCCAGCAGCAGGGGGGCTACCCGGCAGGATACGCAGTATTTT
cdr3_aa: CASSRGATRQDTQYF
v_call: TRBV11-2
d_call: -
clone_size: once
j_call: TRBJ2-3

cdr3_nt: TGTGCCAGCAGCCGGCCCATACTAGCGGGAGGCCCCTACGAGCAGTACTTC
cdr3_aa: CASSRPILAGGPYEQYF
v_call: TRBV4-2
d_call: TRBD2
clone_size: -
j_call: TRBJ2-7

cdr3_nt: TGTGCCAGCAGCCCCGGGACGCCTAACTATGGCTACACCTTC
cdr3_aa: CASSPGTPNYGYTF
v_call: TRBV6-5
d_call: -
clone_size: once
j_call: TRBJ1-2

cdr3_nt: TGCAGCGTTGGACAGGGGGCTGGGAAAGATACGCAGTATTTT
cdr3_aa: CSVGQGAGKDTQYF
v_call: TRBV29-1
d_call: TRBD1
clone_size: few
j_call: TRBJ2-3

cdr3_nt: TGTGCCAGCTCACTAGGGACAGGCTCCTACGAGCAGTACTTC
cdr3_aa: CASSLGTGSYEQYF
v_call: TRBV18
d_call: TRBD1
clone_size: -
j_call: TRBJ2-7

cdr3_nt: TGTGCCAGCAGCAAAGAACAGCTTTCAACTAATGAAAAACTGTTTTTT
cdr3_aa: CASSKEQLSTNEKLFF
v_call: TRBV21-1
d_call: -
clone_size: -
j_call: TRBJ1-4

cdr3_nt: TGTGCCAGCAGCTTAGGGGGTCCGGGGGCCACTGAAGCTTTCTTT
cdr3_aa: CASSLGGPGATEAFF
v_call: TRBV11-3
d_call: -
clone_size: -
j_call: TRBJ1-1

cdr3_nt: TGTGCCAGCAGTGAAAGACCCCGGGACAGCAACACAGATACGCAGTATTTT
cdr3_aa: CASSERPRDSNTDTQYF
v_call: TRBV7-9
d_call: TRBD1
clone_size: -
j_call: TRBJ2-3